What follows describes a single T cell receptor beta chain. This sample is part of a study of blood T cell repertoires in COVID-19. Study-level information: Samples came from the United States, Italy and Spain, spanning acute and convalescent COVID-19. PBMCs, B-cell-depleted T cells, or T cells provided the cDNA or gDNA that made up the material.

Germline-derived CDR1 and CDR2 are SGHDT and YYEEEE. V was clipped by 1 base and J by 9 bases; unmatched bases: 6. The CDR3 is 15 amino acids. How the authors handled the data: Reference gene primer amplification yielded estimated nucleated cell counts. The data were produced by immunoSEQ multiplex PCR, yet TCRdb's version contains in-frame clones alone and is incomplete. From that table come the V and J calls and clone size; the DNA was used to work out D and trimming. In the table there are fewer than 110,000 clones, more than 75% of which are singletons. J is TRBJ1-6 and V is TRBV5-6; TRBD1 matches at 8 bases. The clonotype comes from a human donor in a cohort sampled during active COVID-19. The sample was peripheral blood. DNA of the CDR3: TGTGCCAGCAGCTTGTTCACAGGGGGACTTTCACCCCTCCACTTT. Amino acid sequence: CASSLFTGGLSPLHF.